These 3 T cell receptor beta chains came from one sample sequenced in a study of blood T cell repertoires in COVID-19. The assay was immunoSEQ multiplex PCR, and TCRdb's table has in-frame clones only and misses some. The data show 50,000 to 70,000 clones, 70% to 80% seen once. The specimen was peripheral blood. The source is a man aged 45-65 years with active or convalescent COVID-19.

The chain carries TRBV25-1 and TRBJ1-2; D ambiguous. Trimming removed 2 bases at V and 0 bases at J, with 7 bases between. CDR1 and CDR2 from the germline V gene are MGHDK and SYGVNS. There are 14 residues in the CDR3. The CDR3 region is CASSEPGTNYGYTF. The CDR3 DNA reads as TGTGCCAGCAGTGAACCCGGGACTAACTATGGCTACACCTTC.

This chain uses TRBV19 with TRBJ1-1; D remains unclear. This CDR3 region has 15 residues. Trimming cost V 5 bases and J 3 bases, with 16 bases left between them. Germline CDR1 reads LNHDA; CDR2 reads SQIVND (reference sequence). CDR3 nucleotide sequence: TGTGCCAGTAGTTACACCTTGGTGGTGGACACTGAAGCTTTCTTT. It encodes CASSYTLVVDTEAFF.

In this sample, this clone turned up a few times. The rearrangement links TRBV19 to TRBJ2-5; D is possibly TRBD2 (5 bases). The CDR3 length is 15 residues. V gave up 6 bases and J gave up 2 bases, with 16 bases separating them. The V gene's germline CDR1 is LNHDA and CDR2 SQIVND (reference sequence). Here the CDR3 reads CASSITWERQETQYF. CDR3 coding DNA: TGTGCCAGTAGCATCACGTGGGAGAGACAAGAGACCCAGTACTTC.